This entry describes one T cell receptor (beta chain). What it recognizes is unknown. This sample was included in a study of OX40 agonist ivuxolimab in advanced cancers. Background on the study: Ivuxolimab was delivered to patients intravenously every 2 weeks at doses spanning 0.01 to 10 mg/kg. Patients in dose escalation had liver, melanoma, kidney or head and neck cancers. Study-wide points: No antigen was identified for the clonally expanded peripheral T cells. At doses 0.1 to 3.0 mg/kg, CD4+ and CD8+ clones expanded.

Only in-frame clones appear in the TCRdb table, and some are missing; sequencing was by immunoSEQ multiplex PCR. The table includes about 46,000 clones, about 90% detected once. Germline CDR1 reads SGHTS; CDR2 reads YDEGEE. This CDR3 is 12 amino acids long. The V gene lost 2 bases and the J gene lost 7 bases, with 10 bases spanning the gap. The sample was CD4+ or CD8+ T cells sorted from blood, taken in a trial of the OX40 agonist ivuxolimab. The source is an adult with an advanced solid tumor such as melanoma, head and neck, liver or kidney cancer. The gene calls are TRBV5-8 and TRBJ2-7; D possibly corresponds to TRBD2 (6 bases). The CDR3 DNA reads as TGTGCCAGCAGCTTCGGGGACTGGGAGCAGTACTTC. Residues: CASSFGDWEQYF.